This record concerns one TCR beta chain sequence. The CDR3 sequence is 16 residues long. V was pared by 0 bases and J by 0 bases, with 11 bases between. The germline V gene has CDR1 MGHRA and CDR2 YSYEKL. The sample originates from a study of CD8+ T cells in alopecia areata. It was cDNA, reverse transcribed from extracted RNA, that served as the sequencing template. Here immunoSEQ multiplex PCR was the method, and the copy in TCRdb shows in-frame clones only, minus some. There are some 110,000 clones in the sample; 30% to 40% occur only once, and approximately 2.8% lies in the top ten. The sequenced material came from CD4+ T cells sorted from blood. The chain links TRBV4-1 to TRBJ1-2; D call uncertain. The receptor was derived from a human donor with alopecia areata. The CDR3 coding sequence is TGCGCCAGCAGCCAAGATCCGCAAAGATCTAACTATGGCTACACCTTC. It yields the protein CASSQDPQRSNYGYTF.